The source of this T cell receptor (beta chain) is a study of blood T cells in healthy people across ages. Study-wide points: A roughly linear age-dependent decrease characterized TCR beta diversity per million T cells. Diversity estimates from one million T cells were considered underestimates.

This clonotype was counted a few times. What it binds is unknown. Individuals who donated were healthy Caucasians from Russia aged roughly 6 to 95. The use of a sample-barcoded 5' primer and a J-beta primer mix characterized a second PCR of roughly 7 to 11 cycles. TCRdb itself ran the 5' RACE reads through MiXCR, one entry per CDR3 protein. The sample shows more than 650,000 distinct CDR3 sequences, about 20% of them seen only once. The material sequenced was blood. The TCR was taken from a man aged 65 to 79 in good health.

The CDR3 DNA is TGCAGTGCCTTCCTAGGGGCCGGTGGTACAGATACGCAGTATTTT. Encoded protein: CSAFLGAGGTDTQYF. The chain couples TRBV20-1 to TRBJ2-3, with a weak D call TRBD1 (5 bases). CDR3 length equals 15 residues. Trimming cost V 6 bases and J 3 bases, with 19 bases left between them. Germline CDR1 is DFQATT and CDR2 is SNEGSKA (reference sequence).